This TCR beta chain was observed in a study of T cell responses to AZD1222 COVID-19 vaccine. Study-wide context: Both about-4-week and about-12-week second-dose recipients were combined.

TCRdb keeps only in-frame clones here, not all; method: immunoSEQ multiplex PCR. The sample has some 120,000 clones, roughly 90% seen once; the top ten hold approximately 1.5%. V was shortened by 0 bases and J by 8 bases, with 13 bases between the two germline ends. The length of the CDR3 is 15 residues. Germline loops: CDR1 MNHEY, CDR2 SMNVEV (reference sequence). Comments on this clone: Its antigen remains unidentified.

Findings of the study overall: Sampled repertoires all dated from after the peak T cell response.

The sample was peripheral blood, taken on day 0 of AZD1222 vaccination. The chain recombines TRBV27 with TRBJ1-4; D is perhaps TRBD1 (5 bases). This sequence was found in an adult in good health. CDR3 nucleotide sequence: TGTGCCAGCAGTTTATCGGGGAGGTGGGACGAAAAACTGTTTTTT. As protein: CASSLSGRWDEKLFF.